The 16 T cell receptor beta chains reported below all come from one sample, sequenced in a study of blood T cell repertoires in COVID-19. Data came from immunoSEQ multiplex PCR; TCRdb stores just in-frame clones and leaves some out. Of some 230,000 clones in the sample, 70% to 85% were seen once. Sequenced material: PBMCs or T cells enriched from blood (not recorded which). The receptors derive from a man aged 40-49 years who had recovered from COVID-19.

The chain links TRBV7-2 to TRBJ1-2; the D is unclear. From germline, CDR1 is SGHTA and CDR2 FQGNSA. V shed 1 base and J shed 4 bases, with 7 bases lying between them. The CDR3 contains 13 residues. Here the CDR3 reads CASSLGPGYGYTF. The CDR3 DNA sequence: TGTGCCAGCAGCTTAGGCCCCGGCTATGGCTACACCTTC.

Concerning this clone itself: The sample contains more than one DNA sequence encoding this CDR3. The chain recombines TRBV11-2 with TRBJ1-2; possibly TRBD1 for D (6 bases). Germline V CDR1 and CDR2: SGHAT, FQNNGV. V was cut by 5 bases and J by 4 bases, with 17 bases left in between. CDR3 size: 15 residues. The CDR3 region is CASSLPSSGVYGYTF. The CDR3 nucleotides read TGTGCCAGCAGCCTCCCTAGCTCAGGGGTCTATGGCTACACCTTC. The variable domain in full, with the rest retrieved from reference TRBV11-2 and TRBJ1-2, is EAGVAQSPRYKIIEKRQSVAFWCNPISGHATLYWYQQILGQGPKLLIQFQNNGVVDDSQLPKDRFSAERLKGVDSTLKIQPAKLEDSAVYLCASSLPSSGVYGYTFGSGTRLTVV.

The V call is TRBV18, the J call TRBJ1-1; D is unclear. CDR3 length: 14 residues. Trimming shortened V by 2 bases and J by 3 bases, and 10 bases separated the two germline ends. Germline V lookup: CDR1 KGHSH, CDR2 LQKENI. The CDR3 sequence: CASSPEFTDTEAFF. CDR3 nucleotide sequence: TGTGCCAGCTCACCAGAGTTTACGGACACTGAAGCTTTCTTT.

As concerns this clone: This may arise from a read error, as a much more abundant clone is one base away. The chain couples TRBV7-8 to TRBJ1-5; no firm D call. This CDR3 is built from 14 residues. Trimming took off 1 base at V and 4 bases at J, with 8 bases between the two ends. CDR1 is SGHVS, CDR2 FQNEAQ, per germline. The CDR3 loop is CASSLGAENQPQHF. CDR3 sequence (DNA): TGTGCCAGCAGCTTAGGGGCAGAGAATCAGCCCCAGCATTTT.

The chain links TRBV11-1 to TRBJ1-1, with 7 bases identical to TRBD1. Germline CDR1 is SGHAT and CDR2 is FQDESV (reference sequence). After removal of 3 bases from V and 4 bases from J, the junction contained 5 bases not matched to a gene. This CDR3 has 14 residues. The DNA of the CDR3 is TGTGCCAGCAGCTTTAAGGGGGCTGGCACTGAAGCTTTCTTT. As protein: CASSFKGAGTEAFF.

The chain has TRBV5-1 and TRBJ1-3; no definite D call. In germline, CDR1 is SGHRS, CDR2 YFSETQ. This CDR3 is built from 14 residues. Trimming stripped 4 bases from V and 2 bases from J, with 10 bases between. The CDR3 coding sequence is TGCGCCAGCAGCACTGGGAGGCCTGGAAACACCATATATTTT. Encoded protein: CASSTGRPGNTIYF.

The chain links TRBV11-3 to TRBJ2-6, with D maybe TRBD2 (6 bases). Trimming took off 5 bases at V and 0 bases at J, with 17 bases between the two ends. CDR1 SGHNT and CDR2 YENEEA come from the germline V gene. The CDR3 is 18 residues long. For the CDR3, the DNA is TGTGCCAGCAGCCCGGGGGACGGAGCAATCTCTGGGGCCAACGTCCTGACTTTC. Protein: CASSPGDGAISGANVLTF.

V gene TRBV5-1 combines with J gene TRBJ1-6; D perhaps matches TRBD1 (5 bases). Germline V CDR1 and CDR2: SGHRS, YFSETQ. Trimming pared 4 bases from V and 6 bases from J, leaving 14 bases between. This CDR3 region has 15 residues. CDR3 protein: CASSTTVLGNSPLHF. The CDR3 DNA sequence: TGCGCCAGCAGCACGACAGTTCTGGGTAATTCACCCCTCCACTTT.

This chain joins TRBV7-9 and TRBJ2-7; D call uncertain. V shed 1 base and J shed 4 bases, with 11 bases lying between them. This CDR3 has 14 residues. Looked up from germline, CDR1 is SEHNR and CDR2 is FQNEAQ (reference sequence). The CDR3 DNA reads as TGTGCCAGCAGCTTAGATATGGCGGCGTACGAGCAGTACTTC. It is translated as CASSLDMAAYEQYF.

The chain is built from TRBV19 and TRBJ1-4; D ambiguous. Germline V gene lookup returns CDR1 LNHDA and CDR2 SQIVND (reference sequence). The CDR3 is 14 residues long. V was clipped by 3 bases and J by 8 bases, with 13 bases between them. In DNA, the CDR3 is TGTGCCAGTAGTATCCCCGGGAATATCGAAAAACTGTTTTTT. It specifies CASSIPGNIEKLFF.

This chain connects TRBV7-9 to TRBJ2-3; 7 nucleotides line up with TRBD2. Germline V lookup: CDR1 SEHNR, CDR2 FQNEAQ (reference sequence). The CDR3 runs to 15 residues. The V and J ends lost 3 bases and 0 bases, in that order; junction bases with no gene match: 3. CDR3 amino acids: CASSFWRGSTDTQYF. The CDR3 coding sequence is TGTGCCAGCAGCTTTTGGCGGGGGAGCACAGATACGCAGTATTTT.

The chain joins TRBV6-5 to TRBJ1-1; unclear D gene. The V end lost 2 bases, the J end lost 6 bases, and 10 bases lay between the germline ends. Germline assignment: CDR1 MNHEY and CDR2 SVGAGI. The CDR3 covers 13 residues. In DNA form, the CDR3 reads TGTGCCAGCAGTTACAATCCAGAAGCTGAAGCTTTCTTT. This gives the protein CASSYNPEAEAFF.

In its sample, this clone was seen a few times. The J gene is TRBJ1-4, the V gene TRBV3-1 (or the pseudogene TRBV3-2); D remains ambiguous. The ends were cut back, 1 base at V and 3 bases at J, with 6 bases in the middle. The CDR3 loop spans 14 amino acids. Germline lookup yields CDR1 LGHDT and CDR2 YNNKEL (reference sequence). DNA for the CDR3: TGTGCCAGCAGCCAAGGGGCATCTAATGAAAAACTGTTTTTT. It specifies CASSQGASNEKLFF.

The gene calls are TRBV4-2 and TRBJ1-2; the D gene is possibly TRBD1 (5 bases). CDR3 length: 16 residues. Germline V gene sequence: CDR1 LGHNA, CDR2 YNFKEQ. The germline V and J ends were trimmed by 2 bases and 2 bases, with 15 bases remaining between them. CDR3 in DNA: TGTGCCAGCAGCCAACGACAGATAACCATAAACTATGGCTACACCTTC. As protein: CASSQRQITINYGYTF.

This chain links TRBV6-2 or TRBV6-3 with TRBJ1-6, with D possibly being TRBD1 (5 bases). Germline CDR1 and CDR2: MNHEY and SVGEGT. The CDR3 has 15 residues. V was cut by 5 bases and J by 6 bases, with 14 bases left in between. The DNA for the CDR3 is TGTGCCAGCAGTCCGAGACAGTTTGGTAATTCACCCCTCCACTTT. Its translation: CASSPRQFGNSPLHF.

V is TRBV29-1 and J is TRBJ1-3, with a possible D match to TRBD1 (5 bases). Germline-derived CDR1 and CDR2 are SQVTM and ANQGSEA. This CDR3 has 14 amino acids. V was trimmed by 3 bases and J by 2 bases, leaving 11 bases between them. CDR3: CSVDMGGTGNTIYF. CDR3 coding DNA: TGCAGCGTTGATATGGGGGGTACTGGAAACACCATATATTTT. The full variable domain, its missing parts supplied by reference TRBV29-1 and TRBJ1-3, is SAVISQKPSRDICQRGTSLTIQCQVDSQVTMMFWYRQQPGQSLTLIATANQGSEATYESGFVIDKFPISRPNLTFSTLTVSNMSPEDSSIYLCSVDMGGTGNTIYFGEGSWLTVV.